This T cell receptor beta chain was sequenced in a study of T-cell reconstitution after alpha-beta-depleted transplantation in children. The TCRbeta library was prepared with unique molecular identifiers. TCRdb re-called the PCR reads with MiXCR, one entry per CDR3 protein. The table includes about 490,000 distinct CDR3 sequences, over 9.5% detected once. The germline V and J ends were trimmed by 1 base and 4 bases, with 11 bases remaining between them. The CDR3 covers 14 residues. The germline V gene encodes CDR1 DFQATT and CDR2 SNEGSKA (reference sequence). This clonotype was seen many times. The material sequenced was PBMCs, taken before TCRalphabeta/CD19-depleted stem cell transplant. The source is a child aged 2-15 years with inherited bone marrow failure, due to receive a stem cell transplant. The J gene is TRBJ1-5, the V gene TRBV20-1; D may be TRBD1 (6 bases). CDR3 in amino acids: CSARGGGANQPQHF. Here the CDR3 DNA reads TGCAGTGCTAGAGGTGGGGGGGCAAATCAGCCCCAGCATTTT.